A single sample is the source of the 27 T cell receptor beta chains below, sequenced in a study of post-analysis software for immune sequencing data. Study observations and caveats: Patients showed TRBV5-6, TRBV5-1 and TRBV20-1 among a few TRBV segments more frequent than in controls.

TCR beta cDNA libraries had unique molecular identifiers. TCRdb reprocessed the PCR reads via MiXCR and lists one record per CDR3 protein. The sample has 750,000 to 950,000 distinct CDR3 sequences, more than 45% seen once. These receptors lack a known antigen. Sequenced material: blood. All receptors derive from a girl aged 5-17 years with multiple sclerosis.

The table lists this clonotype with a few counts. The chain recombines TRBV29-1 with TRBJ2-7; the match to TRBD1 covers 9 bases. This CDR3 is 12 amino acids long. Per the germline V gene, CDR1 is SQVTM and CDR2 is ANQGSEA. Trimming took 6 bases from V and 6 from J; bases not matched to a gene: 6. As DNA, the CDR3 is TGCAGCGTGGCCGACAGGGGGGGCGAGCAGTACTTC. Protein product: CSVADRGGEQYF.

CDR3 in amino acids: CASSADGYEQYF. CDR3 DNA: TGTGCCAGCAGCGCTGACGGGTACGAGCAGTACTTC. The chain carries TRBV9 and TRBJ2-7; D not certain. Per the germline V gene, CDR1 is SGDLS and CDR2 is YYNGEE. V was trimmed by 3 bases and J by 4 bases, leaving 8 bases between them. The CDR3 runs to 12 residues. The variable domain in full, completed from reference TRBV9 and TRBJ2-7, reads DSGVTQTPKHLITATGQRVTLRCSPRSGDLSVYWYQQSLDQGLQFLIQYYNGEERAKGNILERFSAQQFPDLHSELNLSSLELGDSALYFCASSADGYEQYFGPGTRLTVT.

This clonotype was seen only a few times. V and J are TRBV24-1 and TRBJ1-5; D remains unclear. This CDR3 comprises 13 residues. V lost 5 bases, J lost 0 bases, and 4 bases lay in between. From germline, CDR1 is KGHDR and CDR2 SFDVKD. CDR3 sequence reads: CATSGDSNQPQHF. The CDR3, as DNA: TGTGCCACCAGTGGCGATAGCAATCAGCCCCAGCATTTT.

This clonotype was seen a few times. The CDR3 sequence: CASSQGISDEQYF. The CDR3 nucleotides are TGTGCCAGCAGCCAAGGGATTTCGGACGAGCAGTACTTC. The V gene is TRBV14, the J gene TRBJ2-5; D gene ambiguous. TRBJ2-7 matches the DNA end more closely, so the J call is doubtful. The CDR3 spans 13 residues. In germline, CDR1 is SGHDN, CDR2 FVKESK.

The chain recombines TRBV5-1 with TRBJ1-4, with 7 bases identical to TRBD1. Germline-derived CDR1 and CDR2 are SGHRS and YFSETQ. This CDR3 spans 17 amino acids. J was trimmed by 0 bases and V by 0 bases; bases with no gene match: 5. In nucleotides, the CDR3 is TGCGCCAGCAGCTTGGAGGGGGCCCCCGCAACTAATGAAAAACTGTTTTTT. This translates into CASSLEGAPATNEKLFF.

The chain employs TRBV29-1 and TRBJ2-3; 10 bases agree with TRBD2. V dropped 6 bases and J dropped 4; count of bases not matched to a gene: 4. The germline gives CDR1 SQVTM, CDR2 ANQGSEA. This CDR3 spans 13 amino acids. In DNA form, the CDR3 reads TGCAGCGTGCTAGCGGGAGACGCAGATACGCAGTATTTT. Amino acid sequence: CSVLAGDADTQYF.

This chain connects TRBV11-1 to TRBJ2-4; TRBD1 aligns across 8 bases. TRBJ2-7 matches the DNA end more closely, so the J call is doubtful. Germline V gene data show CDR1 as SGHAT and CDR2 as FQDESV (reference sequence). This CDR3 is 12 amino acids long. Here the CDR3 DNA reads TGTGCCAGCAAGCGAACAGGGGGCGAGCAGTACTTC. This gives the protein CASKRTGGEQYF.

In its sample, this clonotype was seen a few times. The chain combines TRBV12-3 or TRBV12-4 with TRBJ2-7; 8 bases are shared with TRBD1. The CDR3 is made up of 14 amino acids. With 3 bases clipped from V and 3 bases from J, the junction kept 4 bases outside the gene matches. The CDR3 region has the DNA TGTGCCAGCAGTTTTCGGACAGGGCTCTACGAGCAGTACTTC. Protein product: CASSFRTGLYEQYF.

This chain links TRBV6-2 or TRBV6-3 with TRBJ2-1; weak D call: TRBD2 (6 bases). Germline CDR1 and CDR2: MNHEY and SVGEGT. Between the trimmed V and J ends, which lost 5 bases and 1 base, there was a span of 15 bases. The CDR3 totals 16 residues. The chain's CDR3 is CASSPKTRPSYNEQFF. The CDR3 DNA reads TGTGCCAGCAGTCCTAAGACTAGGCCGTCCTACAATGAGCAGTTCTTC.

This sequence joins TRBV20-1 and TRBJ2-3, with unresolved D. This CDR3 region has 12 residues. Germline V gene lookup returns CDR1 DFQATT and CDR2 SNEGSKA (reference sequence). V was cut by 0 bases and J by 5 bases, with 6 bases left in between. DNA of the CDR3: TGCAGTGCTAGAGACCCGCGAGATACGCAGTATTTT. Encoded protein: CSARDPRDTQYF.

The chain uses TRBV30 and TRBJ1-5; a possible D gene is TRBD1 (5 bases). CDR3 length equals 13 residues. CDR1 GTSNPN and CDR2 SVGIG come from the germline V gene (reference sequence). Trimming stripped 3 bases from V and 7 bases from J, with 13 bases between. The CDR3 nucleotides are TGTGCCTGGAGCTCCGGAGGGGTCCAGCCCCAGCATTTT. As protein: CAWSSGGVQPQHF.

The gene calls are TRBV20-1 and TRBJ2-5; D tentatively fits TRBD1 or TRBD2 (5 bases each). The germline V and J ends were trimmed by 8 bases and 5 bases, with 21 bases remaining between them. Germline assignment: CDR1 DFQATT and CDR2 SNEGSKA (reference sequence). The CDR3 contains 14 residues. In DNA, the CDR3 is TGCAGTCACCAAGTGCCCGGGACGGCGGAGACCCAGTACTTC. Its protein is CSHQVPGTAETQYF.

This chain uses TRBV29-1 with TRBJ2-1; the match to TRBD2 covers 13 bases. J lost 2 bases, V lost 4 bases, and 5 bases had no gene match. This CDR3 is 16 amino acids long. The germline gives CDR1 SQVTM, CDR2 ANQGSEA. The CDR3 region has the DNA TGCAGCGTTGTGGGACTAGCGGGAAGCACCTACAATGAGCAGTTCTTC. It yields the protein CSVVGLAGSTYNEQFF.

The rearrangement joins TRBV6-2 or TRBV6-3 to TRBJ2-1; perhaps TRBD1 as D (5 bases). V shed 5 bases and J shed 0 bases, with 11 bases lying between them. The germline gives CDR1 MNHEY, CDR2 SVGEGT. CDR3 length equals 15 residues. The CDR3 nucleotides read TGTGCCAGCAGTACTCGACAGTTCTCCTACAATGAGCAGTTCTTC. This translates into CASSTRQFSYNEQFF.

The rearrangement joins TRBV29-1 to TRBJ1-2; 7 nucleotides agree with TRBD1. Per germline, CDR1 SQVTM and CDR2 ANQGSEA. J was trimmed by 3 bases and V by 7 bases; bases with no gene match: 5. The CDR3 consists of 12 residues. DNA of the CDR3: TGCAGCGCGGACAGGTCCGACTATGGCTACACCTTC. Amino acids: CSADRSDYGYTF.

The genes are TRBV7-3 and TRBJ2-7, with D unclear. CDR1 and CDR2 from the germline V gene are SGHTA and FQGTGA. The CDR3 spans 12 residues. V lost 5 bases, J lost 6 bases, and 11 bases lay in between. CDR3 DNA sequence: TGTGCCAGCAGCCCCCGGTTAACCGAGCAGTACTTC. Its translation: CASSPRLTEQYF.

The chain recombines TRBV7-3 with TRBJ2-3; perhaps TRBD2 as D (5 bases). Per germline, CDR1 SGHTA and CDR2 FQGTGA. The CDR3 contains 15 residues. Trimming took off 6 bases at V and 0 bases at J, with 13 bases between the two ends. CDR3 loop: CASSFSVSSTDTQYF. As DNA, the CDR3 is TGTGCCAGCAGTTTTAGCGTCTCTAGCACAGATACGCAGTATTTT.

This clonotype was observed a few times. This CDR3 is CASSLSIVAGVTRPEQYF. The CDR3 DNA follows: TGTGCCAGCAGCTTAAGTATAGTAGCGGGAGTCACTCGTCCCGAGCAGTACTTC. This chain joins TRBV7-9 and TRBJ2-4; 9 bases map to TRBD2. The DNA end lines up better with TRBJ2-7; the J call may be wrong. The germline CDR1 and CDR2 sequences are SEHNR and FQNEAQ (reference sequence). CDR3 length equals 18 residues.

This clonotype came up once. V and J are TRBV7-2 and TRBJ2-5, with 8 bases that match TRBD1. Germline V CDR1 and CDR2: SGHTA, FQGNSA. This CDR3 spans 15 amino acids. V shed 0 bases, J shed 5 bases, and the junction held 5 bases outside the gene matches. The chain's CDR3 is CASSLARGLRETQYF. CDR3 bases: TGTGCCAGCAGCTTAGCCAGGGGGCTGCGGGAGACCCAGTACTTC.

CDR3: CASSNRQGGTQYF. As DNA, the CDR3 is TGTGCCAGCAGTAATCGGCAGGGTGGGACCCAGTACTTC. The V gene is TRBV7-2, the J gene TRBJ2-5; tentatively, D is TRBD1 (5 bases). Germline-derived CDR1 and CDR2 are SGHTA and FQGNSA. The CDR3 contains 13 residues. V was clipped by 6 bases and J by 7 bases, with 15 bases between them. The full variable domain, rest sourced from reference TRBV7-2 and TRBJ2-5, is GAGVSQSPSNKVTEKGKDVELRCDPISGHTALYWYRQSLGQGLEFLIYFQGNSAPDKSGLPSDRFSAERTGGSVSTLTIQRTQQEDSAVYLCASSNRQGGTQYFGPGTRLLVL.

This clonotype was observed a handful of times. The V call is TRBV27, the J call TRBJ1-6, with 10 positions matching TRBD1. This CDR3 has 14 residues. Germline V CDR1 and CDR2: MNHEY, SMNVEV (reference sequence). Unmatched junction bases numbered 3, after V lost 5 bases and J lost 8 bases. Written as DNA, the CDR3 is TGTGCCAGCAGTCCGGGACAGGGGTATTCACCCCTCCACTTT. Protein: CASSPGQGYSPLHF.

The CDR3 is CSARTGLFVYNEQYF. CDR3 nucleotides: TGCAGTGCTAGGACAGGGCTCTTCGTTTACAATGAGCAGTACTTC. The chain employs TRBV20-1 and TRBJ2-1, with TRBD1 identical over 7 bases. The J call may not be correct, given that the DNA end is closer to TRBJ2-7. CDR1 and CDR2 (germline): DFQATT, SNEGSKA (reference sequence). The CDR3 runs to 15 residues.

V is TRBV3-1 and J is TRBJ1-2; no firm D call. This CDR3 spans 13 amino acids. V was cut by 4 bases and J by 10 bases, with 16 bases left in between. CDR1 LGHDT and CDR2 YNNKEL come from the germline V gene (reference sequence). The CDR3 reads CASSRKKGDDYTF. The CDR3 DNA sequence: TGTGCCAGCAGCCGAAAAAAGGGAGATGACTACACCTTC.

This rearrangement joins TRBV19 to TRBJ2-1, with 12 bases that match TRBD2. With the DNA end fitting TRBJ2-7 better, the J assignment may be wrong. CDR3 size: 20 residues. Per germline, CDR1 LNHDA and CDR2 SQIVND (reference sequence). This CDR3 is CASSMEGGLAGESSYNEQYF. CDR3 DNA: TGTGCCAGTAGTATGGAGGGGGGACTAGCGGGCGAGAGCTCCTACAATGAGCAGTACTTC.

Only a few counts were recorded for this clonotype. The genes are TRBV5-1 and TRBJ2-1; TRBD1 matches 9 bases. The trim removed 4 bases at V and 4 bases at J, leaving 9 bases unmatched. The CDR3 totals 16 residues. From germline, CDR1 is SGHRS and CDR2 YFSETQ. The CDR3 is CASSTLDRGPYNEQFF. The CDR3 nucleotides are TGCGCCAGCAGCACGCTGGACAGGGGTCCATACAATGAGCAGTTCTTC.

This clonotype occurred a few times. This chain connects TRBV10-3 to TRBJ2-3; no clear D. V lost 4 bases and J 0 bases, leaving 5 bases between the germline ends. CDR3 size: 13 residues. Germline-derived CDR1 and CDR2 are ENHRY and SYGVKD. In nucleotides, the CDR3 is TGTGCCATCAGTGTGTCTAGCACAGATACGCAGTATTTT. This gives the protein CAISVSSTDTQYF.

This chain connects TRBV6-5 to TRBJ2-3; 8 bases match TRBD2. Germline loops: CDR1 MNHEY, CDR2 SVGAGI. Trimming took 6 bases from V and 4 from J; bases not matched to a gene: 6. The CDR3 length is 14 residues. DNA for the CDR3: TGTGCCAGCAGCCAATGGACTAGCTCAGATACGCAGTATTTT. The encoded protein is CASSQWTSSDTQYF.